The 27 T cell receptor beta chains below come from one sample, sequenced in a study of T cell responses to AZD1222 COVID-19 vaccine. The assay was immunoSEQ multiplex PCR, and TCRdb's table has in-frame clones only and misses some. The data contain 120,000 or so clones, approximately 92% of them singletons. Sequencing used peripheral blood, obtained on day 0 of AZD1222 vaccination. All receptors derive from an adult in good health.

The chain uses TRBV12-5 and TRBJ2-1; unclear D gene. The CDR3 runs 12 residues. The V end lost 7 bases, the J end lost 3 bases, and 7 bases lay between the germline ends. Germline V gene sequence: CDR1 LGHNT, CDR2 FRNRAP. The chain's CDR3 is CASALGYNEQFF. CDR3 in DNA: TGTGCTAGTGCTTTAGGCTACAATGAGCAGTTCTTC.

The J gene is TRBJ1-2, the V gene TRBV19; 7 nucleotides line up with TRBD1. V shed 0 bases and J 4 bases; nucleotides not matched to a gene: 20. This CDR3 is built from 20 residues. The V gene's germline CDR1 is LNHDA and CDR2 SQIVND (reference sequence). CDR3 DNA sequence: TGTGCCAGTAGTATAGATCATCGTTTGGGCAGGGGGATAGCGGGCTATGGCTACACCTTC. Its protein product is CASSIDHRLGRGIAGYGYTF.

The chain joins TRBV11-2 to TRBJ2-2; no clear D. V lost 5 bases, J lost 6 bases, and 13 bases lay in between. In germline, CDR1 is SGHAT, CDR2 FQNNGV. The CDR3 is 14 residues long. The CDR3 spells CASSRTEWAGELFF. The CDR3 DNA sequence: TGTGCCAGCAGCAGAACAGAATGGGCCGGGGAGCTGTTTTTT.

V and J are TRBV19 and TRBJ2-1, with TRBD2 identical over 10 bases. V lost 3 bases, J lost 0 bases, and 5 bases stayed unmatched. CDR3 length equals 17 residues. Germline loops: CDR1 LNHDA, CDR2 SQIVND (reference sequence). CDR3 protein: CASSIGTSDRSYNEQFF. The CDR3 DNA sequence: TGTGCCAGTAGTATCGGGACTAGCGATCGCTCCTACAATGAGCAGTTCTTC.

The rearrangement links TRBV19 to TRBJ1-2, with a possible D match to TRBD1 (5 bases). Trimming took 3 bases from V and 6 from J, leaving 17 bases between them. The CDR3 has 15 residues. CDR1 and CDR2 from the germline V gene are LNHDA and SQIVND (reference sequence). CDR3 DNA: TGTGCCAGTAGTATCCCGGGAGGAGGGACCAATGGCTACACCTTC. Encoded protein: CASSIPGGGTNGYTF.

The chain has TRBV20-1 and TRBJ1-1; no firm D call. Germline V lookup: CDR1 DFQATT, CDR2 SNEGSKA (reference sequence). The CDR3 loop spans 11 amino acids. Trimming took 5 bases from V and 8 from J, leaving 12 bases between them. The CDR3 region has the DNA TGCAGTGCTGCTCAACAGATAGAAGCTTTCTTT. It specifies CSAAQQIEAFF.

This chain joins TRBV19 and TRBJ2-6; a possible D gene is TRBD2 (6 bases). The germline CDR1 and CDR2 sequences are LNHDA and SQIVND (reference sequence). The CDR3 covers 16 residues. V lost 9 bases to trimming and J lost 2 bases, with 17 bases between them. CDR3 sequence (DNA): TGTGCCAGCCATAGGGGCTCGGGGGCTGGGGCCAACGTCCTGACTTTC. Its translation is CASHRGSGAGANVLTF.

The V call is TRBV12-3 or TRBV12-4, the J call TRBJ1-4, with TRBD1 matching over 8 bases. V was pared by 6 bases and J by 8 bases, with 5 bases of the junction left unmatched. CDR3 length equals 13 residues. The CDR3 sequence: CASSPGTGEKLFF. Here the CDR3 DNA reads TGTGCCAGCAGCCCCGGGACAGGCGAAAAACTGTTTTTT.

The rearrangement joins TRBV10-3 to TRBJ1-6, with D maybe TRBD1 (5 bases). Trimming stripped 5 bases from V and 6 bases from J, with 11 bases between. Per germline, CDR1 ENHRY and CDR2 SYGVKD. CDR3 length: 14 amino acids. The CDR3 DNA follows: TGTGCCATCAGTAGGGGTAGGAGTAATTCACCCCTCCACTTT. Translating it yields CAISRGRSNSPLHF.

The V and J genes are TRBV9 and TRBJ1-3, with a possible D match to TRBD1 (5 bases). This CDR3 has 14 amino acids. Deletions cut 4 bases from V and 2 bases from J, with 10 bases between. Looked up from germline, CDR1 is SGDLS and CDR2 is YYNGEE. CDR3 amino acids: CASSLGQAGNTIYF. CDR3 coding DNA: TGTGCCAGCAGCCTAGGACAAGCTGGAAACACCATATATTTT. The variable domain in full, with the rest retrieved from reference TRBV9 and TRBJ1-3, is DSGVTQTPKHLITATGQRVTLRCSPRSGDLSVYWYQQSLDQGLQFLIQYYNGEERAKGNILERFSAQQFPDLHSELNLSSLELGDSALYFCASSLGQAGNTIYFGEGSWLTVV.

The chain links TRBV19 to TRBJ2-7; D may be TRBD2 (5 bases). Germline CDR1 and CDR2: LNHDA and SQIVND (reference sequence). The V end lost 2 bases, the J end lost 2 bases, and 7 bases lay between the germline ends. This CDR3 region has 13 residues. The DNA of the CDR3 is TGTGCCAGTAGTATATCGGGGACCTACGAGCAGTACTTC. This translates into CASSISGTYEQYF.

The sample holds a few counts of this clone. DNA of the CDR3: TGTGCCAGCAGTCCGACGGTTTATAGCAATCAGCCCCAGCATTTT. Amino acids: CASSPTVYSNQPQHF. The J gene is TRBJ1-5, the V gene TRBV27; D not resolved. V gave up 5 bases and J gave up 0 bases, with 11 bases separating them. Per the germline V gene, CDR1 is MNHEY and CDR2 is SMNVEV (reference sequence). The CDR3 extends over 15 amino acids.

The chain uses TRBV5-4 and TRBJ2-1; a weak D match, TRBD1 (7 bases). This CDR3 contains 16 residues. CDR1 is SGHNT, CDR2 YYREEE, per germline (reference sequence). The V end was cut by 4 bases, the J end by 5 bases, with 19 bases between. CDR3 loop: CASSRQGGAVHNEQFF. The CDR3 nucleotides are TGTGCCAGCAGCCGCCAGGGGGGAGCGGTCCACAATGAGCAGTTCTTC.

V and J are TRBV27 and TRBJ2-4; TRBD1 is a possible D gene (6 bases). V lost 5 bases to trimming and J lost 3 bases, with 23 bases between them. Germline V gives CDR1 MNHEY, CDR2 SMNVEV (reference sequence). The CDR3 runs to 18 residues. The CDR3 DNA follows: TGTGCCAGCAGTCCTATGCCCGTGGGGGCCTGGGGCAAAAACATTCAGTACTTC. Its protein is CASSPMPVGAWGKNIQYF.

The CDR3 protein is CASSETGFGQPQHF. CDR3 in DNA: TGCGCCAGCAGCGAAACAGGGTTCGGTCAGCCCCAGCATTTT. This rearrangement joins TRBV5-1 to TRBJ1-5, with D possibly matching TRBD1 (6 bases). CDR3 length equals 14 residues. V was trimmed by 4 bases and J by 6 bases, leaving 14 bases between them. From germline, CDR1 is SGHRS and CDR2 YFSETQ.

In nucleotides, the CDR3 is TGTGCCAGCACCCCAGGCGGGTTCTCGAGCACAGATACGCAGTATTTT. Protein sequence: CASTPGGFSSTDTQYF. V gene TRBV6-2 or TRBV6-3 combines with J gene TRBJ2-3; maybe TRBD2 (5 bases). Looked up from germline, CDR1 is MNHEY and CDR2 is SVGEGT. The CDR3 covers 16 residues. V lost 7 bases, J lost 0 bases, and 17 bases lay in between.

The gene calls are TRBV4-2 and TRBJ1-2; 9 nucleotides line up with TRBD1. The CDR3 has 16 amino acids. CDR1 LGHNA and CDR2 YNFKEQ come from the germline V gene. V lost 4 bases and J lost 4; bases outside the gene matches: 10. The DNA for the CDR3 is TGTGCCAGCAGCCCTAGGGGGGACAGGGCCCTCTATGGCTACACCTTC. Translation: CASSPRGDRALYGYTF.

V usage is TRBV27 and J usage is TRBJ1-6; possible D gene TRBD1, 5 bases. The CDR3 totals 13 residues. The V end lost 3 bases, the J end lost 10 bases, and 10 bases lay between the germline ends. Germline V gene lookup returns CDR1 MNHEY and CDR2 SMNVEV (reference sequence). The DNA for the CDR3 is TGTGCCAGCAGTTTTGGGGGTTGGTCACCCCTCCACTTT. Translated, it gives CASSFGGWSPLHF.

The chain carries TRBV5-5 and TRBJ2-3; no clear D gene. CDR3 length equals 12 residues. Trimming removed 1 base from V and 4 bases from J, with 4 bases in between. Germline CDR1 is SGHKS and CDR2 is YYEKEE (reference sequence). DNA of the CDR3: TGTGCCAGCAGCTTGAGGTCAGATACGCAGTATTTT. It specifies CASSLRSDTQYF.

The chain links TRBV7-8 to TRBJ2-7; 9 bases fit TRBD1. Trimming cost V 1 base and J 5 bases; bases outside gene matches: 9. The germline gives CDR1 SGHVS, CDR2 FQNEAQ. CDR3 size: 16 residues. CDR3 in DNA: TGTGCCAGCAGCTTAGGAGGCCGGGACAGGGCGAACGAGCAGTACTTC. This translates into CASSLGGRDRANEQYF.

V gene TRBV7-2 combines with J gene TRBJ2-1; D gene ambiguous. Germline V lookup: CDR1 SGHTA, CDR2 FQGNSA. This CDR3 is 15 amino acids long. Trimming took 2 bases from V and 2 from J, leaving 10 bases between them. The CDR3 reads CASSLNAPPYNEQFF. The CDR3 coding sequence is TGTGCCAGCAGCTTAAATGCCCCCCCCTACAATGAGCAGTTCTTC.

This clone was found once. The V call is TRBV18, the J call TRBJ2-2, with D possibly TRBD2 on 6 matching bases. V lost 3 bases to trimming and J lost 4 bases, with 18 bases between them. The V gene's germline CDR1 is KGHSH and CDR2 LQKENI. The CDR3 spans 17 residues. CDR3 in DNA: TGTGCCAGCTCACCGACGACTAGTCAGGGAGGCACCGGGGAGCTGTTTTTT. Protein product: CASSPTTSQGGTGELFF. Drawing the rest from reference TRBV18 and TRBJ2-2, the complete variable domain is NAGVMQNPRHLVRRRGQEARLRCSPMKGHSHVYWYRQLPEEGLKFMVYLQKENIIDESGMPKERFSAEFPKEGPSILRIQQVVRGDSAAYFCASSPTTSQGGTGELFFGEGSRLTVL.

The CDR3 reads CASAQDNYNEQFF. The CDR3 coding sequence is TGTGCCAGCGCACAGGACAACTACAATGAGCAGTTCTTC. The V and J genes are TRBV28 and TRBJ2-1; possible D gene TRBD1, 5 bases. V was shortened by 8 bases and J by 3 bases, with 11 bases between the two germline ends. The V gene's germline CDR1 is MDHEN and CDR2 SYDVKM. The CDR3 sequence is 13 residues long. Based on the CDR3 plus reference TRBV28 and TRBJ2-1, the full variable domain is DVKVTQSSRYLVKRTGEKVFLECVQDMDHENMFWYRQDPGLGLRLIYFSYDVKMKEKGDIPEGYSVSREKKERFSLILESASTNQTSMYLCASAQDNYNEQFFGPGTRLTVL.

The gene calls are TRBV12-3 or TRBV12-4 and TRBJ1-5, with D perhaps TRBD1 (6 bases). V lost 5 bases to trimming and J lost 2 bases, with 7 bases between them. There are 13 residues in the CDR3. The CDR3 here is CASSRQGNQPQHF. CDR3 coding DNA: TGTGCCAGCAGTAGACAGGGCAATCAGCCCCAGCATTTT.

CDR3 in amino acids: CASSLSAQAGKAKNIQYF. DNA for the CDR3: TGTGCCAGCAGCTTAAGCGCCCAGGCAGGGAAAGCCAAAAACATTCAGTACTTC. This sequence joins TRBV7-2 and TRBJ2-4; D might be TRBD1 (5 bases). The CDR3 totals 18 residues. With 2 bases removed from V and 0 bases from J, the gap between germline ends came to 17 bases. Per germline, CDR1 SGHTA and CDR2 FQGNSA.

J is TRBJ1-3 and V is TRBV5-1, with TRBD1 matching 10 bases. Germline V gene sequence: CDR1 SGHRS, CDR2 YFSETQ. The trim removed 0 bases at V and 4 bases at J, leaving 4 bases unmatched. The CDR3 consists of 16 residues. The CDR3 region is CASSLEGQGVGNTIYF. The CDR3 DNA reads TGCGCCAGCAGCTTGGAAGGACAGGGGGTGGGAAACACCATATATTTT.

The chain uses TRBV6-4 and TRBJ2-3; D is undetermined. V lost 4 bases and J lost 0, with 5 bases in between. The CDR3 runs to 13 residues. Germline V gene sequence: CDR1 MRHNA, CDR2 SNTAGT. Written as DNA, the CDR3 is TGTGCCAGCAGTGCGGACAGCACAGATACGCAGTATTTT. Amino acids: CASSADSTDTQYF.